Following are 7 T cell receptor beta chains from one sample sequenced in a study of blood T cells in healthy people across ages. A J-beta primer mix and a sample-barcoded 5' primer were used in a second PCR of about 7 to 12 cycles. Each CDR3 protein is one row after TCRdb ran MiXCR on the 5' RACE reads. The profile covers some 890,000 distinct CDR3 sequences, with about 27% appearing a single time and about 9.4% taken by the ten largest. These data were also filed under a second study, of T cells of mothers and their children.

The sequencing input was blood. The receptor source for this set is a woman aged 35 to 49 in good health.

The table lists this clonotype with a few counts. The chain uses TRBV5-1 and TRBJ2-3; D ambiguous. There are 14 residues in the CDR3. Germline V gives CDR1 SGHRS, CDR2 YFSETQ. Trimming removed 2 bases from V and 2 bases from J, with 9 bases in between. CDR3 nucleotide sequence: TGCGCCAGCAGCTTCCTCGGATCCACAGATACGCAGTATTTT. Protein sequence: CASSFLGSTDTQYF.

The CDR3 here is CATSDGGQPDYGYTF. In DNA, the CDR3 is TGTGCCACCAGTGATGGGGGACAGCCTGACTATGGCTACACCTTC. The genes are TRBV24-1 and TRBJ1-2; 7 bases align to TRBD1. Trimming removed 3 bases from V and 3 bases from J; junction bases left unmatched: 6. Germline V gene data show CDR1 as KGHDR and CDR2 as SFDVKD. The CDR3 has 15 amino acids.

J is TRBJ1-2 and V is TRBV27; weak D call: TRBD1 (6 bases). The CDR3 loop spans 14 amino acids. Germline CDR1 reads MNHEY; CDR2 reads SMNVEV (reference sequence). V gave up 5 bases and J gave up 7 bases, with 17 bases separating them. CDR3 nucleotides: TGTGCCAGCAGTCTCGCACGGGGGGGCCGTGGCTACACCTTC. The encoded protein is CASSLARGGRGYTF.

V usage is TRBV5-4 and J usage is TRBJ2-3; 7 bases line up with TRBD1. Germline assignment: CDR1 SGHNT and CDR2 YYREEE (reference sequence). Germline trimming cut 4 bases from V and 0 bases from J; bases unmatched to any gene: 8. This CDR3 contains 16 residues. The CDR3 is CASSAPDRSSTDTQYF. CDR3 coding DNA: TGTGCCAGCAGCGCCCCGGACAGGTCTAGCACAGATACGCAGTATTTT.

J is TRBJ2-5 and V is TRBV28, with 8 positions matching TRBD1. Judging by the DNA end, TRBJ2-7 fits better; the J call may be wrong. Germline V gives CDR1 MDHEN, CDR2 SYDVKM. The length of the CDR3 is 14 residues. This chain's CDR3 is CASSPTGDRYEQYF. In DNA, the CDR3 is TGTGCCAGCAGTCCGACAGGGGATCGATACGAGCAGTACTTC.

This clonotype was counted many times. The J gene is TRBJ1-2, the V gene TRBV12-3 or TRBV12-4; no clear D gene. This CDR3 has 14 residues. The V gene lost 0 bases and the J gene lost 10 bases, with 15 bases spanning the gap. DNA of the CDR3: TGTGCCAGCAGTTTAGCACACTCTAACGATGACTACACCTTC. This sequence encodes CASSLAHSNDDYTF.

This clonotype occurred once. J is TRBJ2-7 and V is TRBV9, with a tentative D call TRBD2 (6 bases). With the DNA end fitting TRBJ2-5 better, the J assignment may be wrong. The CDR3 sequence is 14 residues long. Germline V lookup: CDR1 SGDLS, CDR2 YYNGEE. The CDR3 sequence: CASSIRDSLRTQYF. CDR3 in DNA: TGTGCCAGCAGCATCCGGGACTCCCTCAGGACCCAGTACTTC.